These T cell receptor beta chains were read from a single sample in a study of T cells in narcolepsy. Assay used: immunoSEQ multiplex PCR; TCRdb lists only in-frame clones, some missing. This table has 25,000 or so clones, approximately 80% appearing once. Sequenced input: CD45RA- memory CD4+ T cells from PBMCs. The receptors stem from a human donor with narcolepsy. Both conserved end residues are part of each CDR3. The D gene is left open where the match is weak. Where a row states a size, it is once, few, many or the class of an expanded clone; other rows omit it.

d_call | j_call | cdr3_length | v_call | clone_size | cdr3_nt | cdr3_aa
NA | TRBJ1-6 | 12 | TRBV2 | NA | TGTGCCAGCAATTCCGCCAATTCACCCCTCCACTTT | CASNSANSPLHF
NA | TRBJ1-4 | 11 | TRBV10-2 | once | TGCGCCAGCAGGAGTAATGAAAAACTGTTTTTT | CASRSNEKLFF
NA | TRBJ2-1 | 13 | TRBV5-4 | NA | TGTGCCAGCAGCTTCCCAGGGGCCGGTGAGCAGTTCTTC | CASSFPGAGEQFF
NA | TRBJ1-1 | 13 | TRBV10-3 | once | TGTGCCATCAGTGAAAGCAGGGATTCCGCAGCTTTCTTT | CAISESRDSAAFF
NA | TRBJ2-7 | 15 | TRBV4-1 | NA | TGCGCCAGCAGCCAAGAGCGGACTATCTCCTACGAGCAGTACTTC | CASSQERTISYEQYF
NA | TRBJ2-1 | 18 | TRBV25-1 | NA | TGTGCCAGCAGTCCGCTAGGGGGCCTACGACTTGGGGGGAATGAGCAGTTCTTC | CASSPLGGLRLGGNEQFF
TRBD2 | TRBJ2-5 | 17 | TRBV27 | NA | TGTGCCAGCAGTTCGGGAGGGACTAGCGGGTTCCAAGAGACCCAGTACTTC | CASSSGGTSGFQETQYF
TRBD1 | TRBJ1-2 | 13 | TRBV29-1 | NA | TGCAGCGTTGGGCCGCAGGGGGACTATGGCTACACCTTC | CSVGPQGDYGYTF
NA | TRBJ1-5 | 15 | TRBV6-6 | NA | TGTGCCAGCAGAAAGGGGTTGACAGGCAATCAGCCCCAGCATTTT | CASRKGLTGNQPQHF
NA | TRBJ2-7 | 15 | TRBV27 | NA | TGTGCCAGCAGTCCCCAAGGGGGGAGGACCTACGAGCAGTACTTC | CASSPQGGRTYEQYF
NA | TRBJ2-5 | 16 | TRBV2 | NA | TGTGCCAGCAGTGATTTTGGGGCTGTAGGGGGAGAGACCCAGTACTTC | CASSDFGAVGGETQYF
TRBD1 | TRBJ1-1 | 14 | TRBV6-1 | NA | TGTGCCAGCACCATGTCACAGGGGTACACTGAAGCTTTCTTT | CASTMSQGYTEAFF
TRBD2 | TRBJ2-1 | 14 | TRBV2 | NA | TGTGCCAGCATTCGACTAGCGGGGTTTTTAGAGCAGTTCTTC | CASIRLAGFLEQFF
TRBD2 | TRBJ2-3 | 13 | TRBV29-1 | NA | TGCAGCGTTGAAGCGGGGGGACGTGGGACGCAGTATTTT | CSVEAGGRGTQYF
TRBD1 | TRBJ1-1 | 14 | TRBV15 | NA | TGTGCCACCAGCAAGACAGGGCAGAACACTGAAGCTTTCTTT | CATSKTGQNTEAFF
TRBD1 | TRBJ1-2 | 15 | TRBV5-8 | NA | TGTGCCAGCAGCTTGGGGGCGAACAGGGGCTATGGCTACACCTTC | CASSLGANRGYGYTF
NA | TRBJ2-7 | 15 | TRBV5-1 | NA | TGCGCCAGCAGCATCCGGGAACTTGAGGGAAACGAGCAGTACTTC | CASSIRELEGNEQYF
NA | TRBJ1-1 | 16 | TRBV21-1 | few | TGTGCCAGCAGCATGATAAGACGGAAAGGGCAGGCTGAAGCTTTCTTT | CASSMIRRKGQAEAFF
NA | TRBJ2-1 | 15 | TRBV21-1 | NA | TGTGCCAGCGTTTACGGAGCGGGGGGGTACAATGAGCAGTTCTTC | CASVYGAGGYNEQFF
NA | TRBJ1-1 | 13 | TRBV5-1 | NA | TGCGCCAGCAGCTTGGAAGCAGACACTGAAGCTTTCTTT | CASSLEADTEAFF
TRBD1 | TRBJ1-3 | 15 | TRBV18 | NA | TGTGCCAGCTCAACGGGACAGGGGGCTGGAAACACCATATATTTT | CASSTGQGAGNTIYF
TRBD2 | TRBJ2-3 | 15 | TRBV2 | NA | TGTGCCAGCAGCATCCAGCGGGAGGGCCGGGATACGCAGTATTTT | CASSIQREGRDTQYF
NA | TRBJ1-2 | 14 | TRBV7-8 | NA | TGTGCCAGCAGCTTAACGGGGGGAAGGGATGGCTACACCTTC | CASSLTGGRDGYTF
TRBD2 | TRBJ2-3 | 16 | TRBV7-2 | few | TGTGCCAGCAGCTTCAAAGCGGGGGCCGGAGGAGATACGCAGTATTTT | CASSFKAGAGGDTQYF
NA | TRBJ1-6 | 13 | TRBV5-4 | NA | TGTGCCAGCAGCTTGGACCCGGCTTCACCCCTCCACTTT | CASSLDPASPLHF
TRBD1 | TRBJ1-1 | 13 | TRBV11-2 | few | TGTGCCAGCAGCAGACAGGGTTCCACTGAAGCTTTCTTT | CASSRQGSTEAFF
NA | TRBJ2-5 | 15 | TRBV18 | NA | TGTGCCAGCTCACCACGCCAGGAAGGCGGAGAGACCCAGTACTTC | CASSPRQEGGETQYF
NA | TRBJ1-1 | 20 | TRBV14 | NA | TGTGCCAGCAGCCAAGAAATTAGGGACATCGGGGGACAACCGAACACTGAAGCTTTCTTT | CASSQEIRDIGGQPNTEAFF
NA | TRBJ1-1 | 14 | TRBV5-1 | NA | TGCGCCAGCAGCTTGGACACGCGGGACACTGAAGCTTTCTTT | CASSLDTRDTEAFF
NA | TRBJ1-4 | 13 | TRBV6-1 | NA | TGTGCCAGTAACAAGGAGGGGCGTGAAAAACTGTTTTTT | CASNKEGREKLFF
TRBD1 | TRBJ1-2 | 15 | TRBV6-5 | once | TGTGCCAGCAGTTACTCAAACAGGGGTTCCTATGGCTACACCTTC | CASSYSNRGSYGYTF
TRBD1 | TRBJ1-2 | 15 | TRBV7-9 | once | TGTGCCAGCAGCCCGTCCTTAACAGGGGGAGGTGGCTACACCTTC | CASSPSLTGGGGYTF
TRBD1 | TRBJ1-5 | 14 | TRBV10-2 | NA | TGCGCCAGCAGCCTCGGACAGGCGCCTCAGCCCCAGCATTTT | CASSLGQAPQPQHF
NA | TRBJ1-3 | 19 | TRBV5-1 | once | TGCGCCAGCCGAATCGGATACCGGGACACAAAAACCTCTGGAAACACCATATATTTT | CASRIGYRDTKTSGNTIYF
NA | TRBJ1-4 | 11 | TRBV19 | few | TGTGCCAGTAGTCTGGCGGGAAAACTGTTTTTT | CASSLAGKLFF
TRBD1 | TRBJ2-7 | 13 | TRBV9 | NA | TGTGCCAGCAGCGTAGTGACAGGGGACGAGCAGTACTTC | CASSVVTGDEQYF
NA | TRBJ1-4 | 15 | TRBV6-1 | NA | TGTGCCAGCAGGCGTACCTCGGGTAATAATGAAAAACTGTTTTTT | CASRRTSGNNEKLFF
TRBD2 | TRBJ2-2 | 18 | TRBV4-1 | NA | TGCGCCAGCAGCCAAGAACCCCTAGCGGGGGCCAACACCGGGGAGCTGTTTTTT | CASSQEPLAGANTGELFF
TRBD1 | TRBJ1-2 | 16 | TRBV11-2 | once | TGTGCCAGCAGTTTGACAGGGGGCTCTCCTGACTATGGCTACACCTTC | CASSLTGGSPDYGYTF
NA | TRBJ2-7 | 12 | TRBV5-1 | NA | TGCGCCAGCAGCTTACAGGGCCACGAGCAGTACTTC | CASSLQGHEQYF
NA | TRBJ1-5 | 17 | TRBV6-1 | NA | TGTGCCAGCAGTGAAGCGCGGGCAGGGAGGCCAAATCAGCCCCAGCATTTT | CASSEARAGRPNQPQHF
TRBD1 | TRBJ2-7 | 16 | TRBV4-1 | NA | TGCGCCAGCAGCCAAGCGGACAGGGGGAATAACTACGAGCAGTACTTC | CASSQADRGNNYEQYF
TRBD2 | TRBJ2-5 | 17 | TRBV9 | NA | TGTGCCAGCAGCGCGGGGACTAGCGGGGGCCTACAAGAGACCCAGTACTTC | CASSAGTSGGLQETQYF
NA | TRBJ1-6 | 16 | TRBV5-6 | NA | TGTGCCAGCAGCTTGGTGGGGAGCCTCACTTCTTCACCCCTCCACTTT | CASSLVGSLTSSPLHF
NA | TRBJ1-2 | 13 | TRBV9 | NA | TGTGCCAGCAGCGTCGCAGGGAAATATGGCTACACCTTC | CASSVAGKYGYTF
TRBD1 | TRBJ1-1 | 16 | TRBV5-1 | NA | TGCGCCAGCAGCCGGACAGGCGACCAATCAAACACTGAAGCTTTCTTT | CASSRTGDQSNTEAFF
NA | TRBJ2-7 | 12 | TRBV5-1 | NA | TGCGCCAGCAGCCCCGAAACCTACGAGCAGTACTTC | CASSPETYEQYF
TRBD1 | TRBJ1-2 | 14 | TRBV6-5 | NA | TGTGCCAGCAAAGGGGACAGGGGGGAATATGGCTACACCTTC | CASKGDRGEYGYTF
NA | TRBJ1-5 | 16 | TRBV7-8 | NA | TGTGCCAGCAGCGGTAGAGGCAGATATAGCAATCAGCCCCAGCATTTT | CASSGRGRYSNQPQHF
NA | TRBJ2-3 | 15 | TRBV4-1 | once | TGCGCCAGCAGCCAAGAAGGTGGGGGTGGAGATACGCAGTATTTT | CASSQEGGGGDTQYF
TRBD2 | TRBJ2-3 | 17 | TRBV5-1 | NA | TGCGCCAGCAGCTCTACAGCCGGGACTAGCCTCGCAGATACGCAGTATTTT | CASSSTAGTSLADTQYF
NA | TRBJ2-4 | 13 | TRBV7-6 | NA | TGTGCCAGCAGCTATAACAGGGAAAACATTCAGTACTTC | CASSYNRENIQYF
NA | TRBJ1-2 | 14 | TRBV5-1 | NA | TGCGCCAGCACTTACGCCGTAGGTAACTATGGCTACACCTTC | CASTYAVGNYGYTF
NA | TRBJ1-2 | 14 | TRBV6-1 | NA | TGTGCCAGCAAGCCTCGGGCGGATGGCTTTGGCTACACCTTC | CASKPRADGFGYTF
NA | TRBJ2-3 | 14 | TRBV10-1 | NA | TGCGCCAGCAGGGGAAATACCGCGGGAGATACGCAGTATTTT | CASRGNTAGDTQYF
NA | TRBJ1-1 | 14 | TRBV19 | few | TGTGCCAGTAGTATCGGGGTACGGGACACTGAAGCTTTCTTT | CASSIGVRDTEAFF
NA | TRBJ1-5 | 13 | TRBV25-1 | NA | TGTGCCAGCAGTGGGGGCTGGGGTCAGCCCCAGCATTTT | CASSGGWGQPQHF
NA | TRBJ2-7 | 12 | TRBV7-6 | NA | TGTGCCAGCAGCCGAGAGGGGTACGAGCAGTACTTC | CASSREGYEQYF
TRBD2 | TRBJ2-5 | 15 | TRBV6-6 | NA | TGTGCCAGCAGTTACGAGGCGGGGGGGAAGGAGACCCAGTACTTC | CASSYEAGGKETQYF